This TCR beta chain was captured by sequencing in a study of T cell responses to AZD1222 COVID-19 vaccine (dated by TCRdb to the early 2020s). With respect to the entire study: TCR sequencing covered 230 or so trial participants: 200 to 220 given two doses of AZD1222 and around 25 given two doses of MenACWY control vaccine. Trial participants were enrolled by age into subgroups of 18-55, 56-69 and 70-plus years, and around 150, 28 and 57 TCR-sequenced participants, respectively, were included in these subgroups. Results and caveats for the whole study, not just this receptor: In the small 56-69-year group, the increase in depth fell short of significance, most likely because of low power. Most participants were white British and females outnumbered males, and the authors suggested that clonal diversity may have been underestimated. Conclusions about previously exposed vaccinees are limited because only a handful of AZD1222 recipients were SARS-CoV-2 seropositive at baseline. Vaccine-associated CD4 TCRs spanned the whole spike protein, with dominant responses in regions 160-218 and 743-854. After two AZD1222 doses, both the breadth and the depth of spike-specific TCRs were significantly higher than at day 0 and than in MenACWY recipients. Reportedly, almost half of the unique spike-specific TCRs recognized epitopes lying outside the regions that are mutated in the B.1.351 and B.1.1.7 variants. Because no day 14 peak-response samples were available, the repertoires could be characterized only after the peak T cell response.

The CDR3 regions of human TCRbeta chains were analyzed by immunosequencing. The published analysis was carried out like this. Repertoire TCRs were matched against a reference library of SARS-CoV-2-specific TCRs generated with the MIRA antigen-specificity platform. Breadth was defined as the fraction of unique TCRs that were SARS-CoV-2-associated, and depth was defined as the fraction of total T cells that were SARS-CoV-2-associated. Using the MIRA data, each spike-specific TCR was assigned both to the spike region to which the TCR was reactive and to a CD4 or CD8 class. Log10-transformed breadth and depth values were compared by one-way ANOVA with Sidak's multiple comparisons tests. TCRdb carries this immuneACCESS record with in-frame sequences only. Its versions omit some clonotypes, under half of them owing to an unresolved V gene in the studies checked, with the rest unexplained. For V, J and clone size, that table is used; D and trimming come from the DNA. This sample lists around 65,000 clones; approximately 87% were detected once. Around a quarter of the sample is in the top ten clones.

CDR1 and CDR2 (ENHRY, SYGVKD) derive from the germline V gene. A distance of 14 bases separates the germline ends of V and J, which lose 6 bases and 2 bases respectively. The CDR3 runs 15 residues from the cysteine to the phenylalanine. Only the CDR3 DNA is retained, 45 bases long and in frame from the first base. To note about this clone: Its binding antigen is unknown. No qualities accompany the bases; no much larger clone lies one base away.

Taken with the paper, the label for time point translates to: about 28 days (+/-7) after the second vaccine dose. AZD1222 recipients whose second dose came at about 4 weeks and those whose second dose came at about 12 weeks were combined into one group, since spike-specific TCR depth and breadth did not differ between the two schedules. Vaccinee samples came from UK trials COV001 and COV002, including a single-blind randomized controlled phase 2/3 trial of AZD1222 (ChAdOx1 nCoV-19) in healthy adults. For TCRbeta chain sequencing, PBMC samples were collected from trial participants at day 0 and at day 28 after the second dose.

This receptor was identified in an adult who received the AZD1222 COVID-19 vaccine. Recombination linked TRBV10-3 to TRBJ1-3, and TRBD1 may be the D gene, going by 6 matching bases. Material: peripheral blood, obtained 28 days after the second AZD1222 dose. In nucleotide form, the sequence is TGTGCCATCAGCGCTAGTCCAGGGGCTGGAAACACCATATATTTT. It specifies CAISASPGAGNTIYF.